This T cell receptor (beta chain) was found in a study of T cell responses to AZD1222 COVID-19 vaccine. Study information: Investigators merged groups given second doses at roughly 4 or roughly 12 weeks. Study-wide findings and caveats: Among those given AZD1222, only five to seven were seropositive at baseline. Repertoires were sampled only after the peak T cell response.

J gave up 5 bases and V 0 bases, and 4 bases lay outside the gene matches. Per germline, CDR1 SGHRS and CDR2 YFSETQ. The CDR3 sequence is 14 residues long. The data were produced by immunoSEQ multiplex PCR, yet TCRdb's version contains in-frame clones alone and is incomplete. The sample records around 130,000 clones, roughly nine tenths being singletons. As to this clone: What it recognizes is unknown.

The TCR comes from an adult in good health. This specimen was peripheral blood, taken on day 0 of AZD1222 vaccination. The chain employs TRBV5-1 and TRBJ2-7, with 8 bases matching TRBD1. The CDR3 reads CASSLGPDRDEQYF. CDR3 nucleotides: TGCGCCAGCAGCTTGGGTCCGGACAGGGACGAGCAGTACTTC.